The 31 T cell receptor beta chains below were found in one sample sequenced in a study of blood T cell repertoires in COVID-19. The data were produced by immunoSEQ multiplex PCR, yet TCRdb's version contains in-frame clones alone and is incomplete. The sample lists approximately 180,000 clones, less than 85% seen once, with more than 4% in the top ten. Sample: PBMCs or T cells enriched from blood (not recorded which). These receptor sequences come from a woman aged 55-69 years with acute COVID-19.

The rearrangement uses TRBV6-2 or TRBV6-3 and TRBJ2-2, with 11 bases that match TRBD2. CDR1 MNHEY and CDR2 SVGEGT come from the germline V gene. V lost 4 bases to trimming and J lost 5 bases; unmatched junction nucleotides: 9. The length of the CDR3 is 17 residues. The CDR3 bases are TGTGCCAGCAGTTTTCGCGGGACTAGCGGTCGGACCGGGGAGCTGTTTTTT. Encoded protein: CASSFRGTSGRTGELFF.

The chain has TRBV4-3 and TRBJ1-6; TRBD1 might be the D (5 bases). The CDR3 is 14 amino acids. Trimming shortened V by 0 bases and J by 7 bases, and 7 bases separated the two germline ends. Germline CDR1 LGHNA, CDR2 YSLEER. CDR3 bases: TGCGCCAGCAGCCAAGACAGGGAAAATTCACCCCTCCACTTT. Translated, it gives CASSQDRENSPLHF.

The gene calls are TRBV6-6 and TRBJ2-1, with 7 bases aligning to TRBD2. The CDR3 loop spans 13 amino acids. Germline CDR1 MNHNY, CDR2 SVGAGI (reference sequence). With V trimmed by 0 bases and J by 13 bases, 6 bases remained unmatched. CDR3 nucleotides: TGTGCCAGCAGTTACTCGAGTCGGGAGGCCCAGTTCTTC. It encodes CASSYSSREAQFF.

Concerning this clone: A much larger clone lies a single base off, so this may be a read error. CDR3 coding DNA: TGTGCCAGCAGCCGTAGCGGGAGCTCCTACGAGCAGTACTTC. This encodes CASSRSGSSYEQYF. The chain links TRBV5-4 to TRBJ2-7; TRBD2 agrees at 9 bases. J was trimmed by 0 bases and V by 4 bases; bases with no gene match: 2. The germline gives CDR1 SGHNT, CDR2 YYREEE (reference sequence). The CDR3 is 14 amino acids.

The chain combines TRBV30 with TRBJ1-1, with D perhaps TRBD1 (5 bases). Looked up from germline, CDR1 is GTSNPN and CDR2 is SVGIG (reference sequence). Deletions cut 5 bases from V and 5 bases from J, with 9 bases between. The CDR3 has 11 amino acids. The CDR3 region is CAWSRETEAFF. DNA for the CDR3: TGTGCCTGGTCCAGGGAAACTGAAGCTTTCTTT. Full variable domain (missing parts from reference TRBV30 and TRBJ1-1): SQTIHQWPATLVQPVGSPLSLECTVEGTSNPNLYWYRQAAGRGLQLLFYSVGIGQISSEVPQNLSASRPQDRQFILSSKKLLLSDSGFYLCAWSRETEAFFGQGTRLTVV.

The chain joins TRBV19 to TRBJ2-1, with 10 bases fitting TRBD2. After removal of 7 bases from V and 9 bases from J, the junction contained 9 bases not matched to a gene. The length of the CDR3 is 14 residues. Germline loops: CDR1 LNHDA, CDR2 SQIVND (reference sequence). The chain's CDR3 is CASTNQRGGLEQFF. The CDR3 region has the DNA TGTGCCAGTACCAATCAGCGGGGGGGCCTTGAGCAGTTCTTC.

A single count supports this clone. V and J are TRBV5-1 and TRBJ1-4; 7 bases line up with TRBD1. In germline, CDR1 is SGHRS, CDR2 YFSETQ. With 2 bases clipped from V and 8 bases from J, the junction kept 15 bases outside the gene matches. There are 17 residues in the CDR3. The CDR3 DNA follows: TGCGCCAGCAGCTTTTTTACAGGGACAGTTTCAGAGGAAAAACTGTTTTTT. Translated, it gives CASSFFTGTVSEEKLFF. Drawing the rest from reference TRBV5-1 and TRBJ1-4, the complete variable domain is KAGVTQTPRYLIKTRGQQVTLSCSPISGHRSVSWYQQTPGQGLQFLFEYFSETQRNKGNFPGRFSGRQFSNSRSEMNVSTLELGDSALYLCASSFFTGTVSEEKLFFGSGTQLSVL.

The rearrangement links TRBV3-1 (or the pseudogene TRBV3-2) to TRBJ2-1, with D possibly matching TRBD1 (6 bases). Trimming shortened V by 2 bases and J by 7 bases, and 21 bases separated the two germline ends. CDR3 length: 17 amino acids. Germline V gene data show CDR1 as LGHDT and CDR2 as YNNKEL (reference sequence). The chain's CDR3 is CASSQSYAGVRINEQFF. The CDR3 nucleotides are TGTGCCAGCAGCCAATCGTACGCAGGGGTAAGAATAAATGAGCAGTTCTTC.

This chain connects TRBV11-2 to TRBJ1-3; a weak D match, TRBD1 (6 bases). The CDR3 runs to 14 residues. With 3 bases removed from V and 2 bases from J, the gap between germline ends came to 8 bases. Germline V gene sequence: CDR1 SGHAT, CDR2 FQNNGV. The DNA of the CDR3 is TGTGCCAGCAGCTTTTCAGGGGCTGGAAACACCATATATTTT. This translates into CASSFSGAGNTIYF. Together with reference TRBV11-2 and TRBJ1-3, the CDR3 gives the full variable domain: EAGVAQSPRYKIIEKRQSVAFWCNPISGHATLYWYQQILGQGPKLLIQFQNNGVVDDSQLPKDRFSAERLKGVDSTLKIQPAKLEDSAVYLCASSFSGAGNTIYFGEGSWLTVV.

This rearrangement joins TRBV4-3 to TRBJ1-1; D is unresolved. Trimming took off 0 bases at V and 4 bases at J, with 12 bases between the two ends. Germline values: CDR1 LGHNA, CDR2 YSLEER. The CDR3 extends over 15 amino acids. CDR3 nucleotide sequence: TGCGCCAGCAGCCAAGAGGGAGGGAGGATCACTGAAGCTTTCTTT. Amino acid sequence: CASSQEGGRITEAFF.

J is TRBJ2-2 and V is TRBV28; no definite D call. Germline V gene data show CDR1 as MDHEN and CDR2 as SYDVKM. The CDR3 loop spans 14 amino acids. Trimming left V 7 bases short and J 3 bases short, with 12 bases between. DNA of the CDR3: TGTGCCAGCACCAGTTCGGGTTACACCGGGGAGCTGTTTTTT. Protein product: CASTSSGYTGELFF.

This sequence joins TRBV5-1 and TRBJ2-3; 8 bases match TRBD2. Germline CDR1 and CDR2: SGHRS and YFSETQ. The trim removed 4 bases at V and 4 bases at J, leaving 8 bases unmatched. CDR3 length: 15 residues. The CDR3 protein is CASSDKGTRADTQYF. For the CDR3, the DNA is TGCGCCAGCAGCGATAAAGGGACTAGGGCAGATACGCAGTATTTT.

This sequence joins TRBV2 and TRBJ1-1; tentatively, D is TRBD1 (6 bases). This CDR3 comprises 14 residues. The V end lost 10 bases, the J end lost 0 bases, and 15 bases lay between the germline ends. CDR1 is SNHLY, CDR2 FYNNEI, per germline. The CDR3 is CATALGGLNTEAFF. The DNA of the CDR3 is TGTGCCACCGCGTTGGGGGGGCTGAACACTGAAGCTTTCTTT.

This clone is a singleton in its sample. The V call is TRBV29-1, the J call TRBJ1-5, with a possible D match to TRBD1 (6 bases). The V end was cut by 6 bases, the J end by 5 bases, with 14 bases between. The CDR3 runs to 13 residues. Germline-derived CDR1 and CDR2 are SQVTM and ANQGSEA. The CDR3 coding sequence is TGCAGCGTGCAACAGGGTCACGATCAGCCCCAGCATTTT. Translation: CSVQQGHDQPQHF.

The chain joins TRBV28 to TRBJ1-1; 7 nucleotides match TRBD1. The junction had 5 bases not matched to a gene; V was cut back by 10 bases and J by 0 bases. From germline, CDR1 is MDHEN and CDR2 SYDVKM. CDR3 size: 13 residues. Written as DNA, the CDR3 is TGTGCCATCTTGGGACAGATGAACACTGAAGCTTTCTTT. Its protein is CAILGQMNTEAFF.

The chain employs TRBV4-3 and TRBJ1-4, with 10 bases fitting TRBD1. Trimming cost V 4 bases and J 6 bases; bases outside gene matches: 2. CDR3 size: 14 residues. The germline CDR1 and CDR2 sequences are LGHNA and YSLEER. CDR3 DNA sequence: TGCGCCAGCAGCCCGGGACAGGGGTATGAAAAACTGTTTTTT. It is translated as CASSPGQGYEKLFF.

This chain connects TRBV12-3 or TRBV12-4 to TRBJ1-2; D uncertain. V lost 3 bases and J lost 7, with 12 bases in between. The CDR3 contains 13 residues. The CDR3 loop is CASSFRGEGGYTF. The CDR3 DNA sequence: TGTGCCAGCAGTTTCCGAGGCGAGGGTGGCTACACCTTC.

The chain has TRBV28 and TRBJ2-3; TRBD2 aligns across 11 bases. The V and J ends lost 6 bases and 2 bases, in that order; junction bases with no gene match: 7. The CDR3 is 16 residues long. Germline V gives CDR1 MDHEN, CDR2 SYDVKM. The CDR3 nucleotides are TGTGCCAGCAGATTAGCGGGGGGGCCAGCCACAGATACGCAGTATTTT. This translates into CASRLAGGPATDTQYF.

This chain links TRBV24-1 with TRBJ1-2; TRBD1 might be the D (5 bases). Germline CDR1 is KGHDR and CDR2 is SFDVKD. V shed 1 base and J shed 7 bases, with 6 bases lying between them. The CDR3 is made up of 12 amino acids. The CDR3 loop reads CATSDFGGGYTF. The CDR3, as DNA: TGTGCCACCAGTGATTTCGGGGGTGGCTACACCTTC.

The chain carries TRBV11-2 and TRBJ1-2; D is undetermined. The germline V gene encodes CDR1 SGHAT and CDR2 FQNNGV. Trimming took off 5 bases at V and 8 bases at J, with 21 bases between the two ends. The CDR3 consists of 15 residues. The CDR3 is CASSLRRELTAGYTF. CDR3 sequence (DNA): TGTGCCAGCAGCCTCCGGAGGGAACTAACCGCGGGCTACACCTTC.

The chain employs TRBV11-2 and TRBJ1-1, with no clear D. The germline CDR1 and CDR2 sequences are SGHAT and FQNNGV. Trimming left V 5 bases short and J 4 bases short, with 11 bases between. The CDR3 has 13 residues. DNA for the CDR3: TGTGCCAGCAGCGAACCCGAGAGCACTGAAGCTTTCTTT. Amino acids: CASSEPESTEAFF.

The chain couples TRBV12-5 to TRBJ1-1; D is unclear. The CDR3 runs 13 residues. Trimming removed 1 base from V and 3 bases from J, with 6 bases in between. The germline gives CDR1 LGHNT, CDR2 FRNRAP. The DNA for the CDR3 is TGTGCTAGTGGTTTGGGAGGCGACACTGAAGCTTTCTTT. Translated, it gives CASGLGGDTEAFF.

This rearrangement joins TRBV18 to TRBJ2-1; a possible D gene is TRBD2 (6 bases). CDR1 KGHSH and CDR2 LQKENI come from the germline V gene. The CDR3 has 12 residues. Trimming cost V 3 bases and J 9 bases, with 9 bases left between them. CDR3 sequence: CASSPPAGEQFF. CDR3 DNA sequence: TGTGCCAGCTCACCTCCAGCGGGTGAGCAGTTCTTC.

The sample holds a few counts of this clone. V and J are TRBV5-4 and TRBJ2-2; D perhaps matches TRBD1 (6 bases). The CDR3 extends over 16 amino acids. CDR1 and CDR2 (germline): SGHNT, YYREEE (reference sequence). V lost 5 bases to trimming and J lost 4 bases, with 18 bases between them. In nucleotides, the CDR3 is TGTGCCAGCAGTCCCGCCGGACAGCCACTCACCGGGGAGCTGTTTTTT. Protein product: CASSPAGQPLTGELFF.

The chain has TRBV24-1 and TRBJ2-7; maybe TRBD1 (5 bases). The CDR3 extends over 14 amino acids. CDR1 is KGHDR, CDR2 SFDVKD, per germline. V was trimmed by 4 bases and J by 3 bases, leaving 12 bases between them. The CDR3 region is CATSDPSRGYEQYF. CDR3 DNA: TGTGCCACCAGTGACCCTTCTAGGGGCTACGAGCAGTACTTC.

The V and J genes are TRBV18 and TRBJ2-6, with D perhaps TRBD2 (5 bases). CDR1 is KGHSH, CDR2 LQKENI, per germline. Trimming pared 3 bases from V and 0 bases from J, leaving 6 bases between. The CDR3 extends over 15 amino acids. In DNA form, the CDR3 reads TGTGCCAGCTCACCGGGAGTCTCTGGGGCCAACGTCCTGACTTTC. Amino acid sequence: CASSPGVSGANVLTF.

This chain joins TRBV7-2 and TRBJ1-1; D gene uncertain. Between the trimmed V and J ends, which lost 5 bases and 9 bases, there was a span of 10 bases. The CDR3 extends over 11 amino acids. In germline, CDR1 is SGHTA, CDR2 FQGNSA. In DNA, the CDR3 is TGTGCCAGCAGCCCCGGGGTTAAAGCTTTCTTT. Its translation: CASSPGVKAFF.

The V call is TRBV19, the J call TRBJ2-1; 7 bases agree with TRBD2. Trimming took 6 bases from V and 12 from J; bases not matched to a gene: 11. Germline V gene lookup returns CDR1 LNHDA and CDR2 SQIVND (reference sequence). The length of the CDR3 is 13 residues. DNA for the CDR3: TGTGCCAGTAGGGCGCGGGACTACCGCCGGCAGTTCTTC. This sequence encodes CASRARDYRRQFF.

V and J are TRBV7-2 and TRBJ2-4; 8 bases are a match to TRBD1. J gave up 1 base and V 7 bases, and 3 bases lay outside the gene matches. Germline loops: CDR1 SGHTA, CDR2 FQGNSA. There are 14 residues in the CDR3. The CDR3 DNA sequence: TGTGCCAGCACCCAGGGGGCTGCCAAAAACATTCAGTACTTC. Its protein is CASTQGAAKNIQYF.

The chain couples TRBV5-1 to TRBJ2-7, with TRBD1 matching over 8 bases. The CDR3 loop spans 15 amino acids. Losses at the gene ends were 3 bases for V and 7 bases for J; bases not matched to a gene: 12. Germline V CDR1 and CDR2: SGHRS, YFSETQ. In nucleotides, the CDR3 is TGCGCCAGCAGCTCCCTAGACAGGGGTTGGGGGGAGCAGTACTTC. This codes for CASSSLDRGWGEQYF.

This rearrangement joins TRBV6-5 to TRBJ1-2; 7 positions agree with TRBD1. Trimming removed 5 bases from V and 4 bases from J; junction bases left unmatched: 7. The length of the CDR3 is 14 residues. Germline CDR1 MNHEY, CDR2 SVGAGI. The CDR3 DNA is TGTGCCAGCAGTACACACAGGGGAACCTATGGCTACACCTTC. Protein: CASSTHRGTYGYTF.